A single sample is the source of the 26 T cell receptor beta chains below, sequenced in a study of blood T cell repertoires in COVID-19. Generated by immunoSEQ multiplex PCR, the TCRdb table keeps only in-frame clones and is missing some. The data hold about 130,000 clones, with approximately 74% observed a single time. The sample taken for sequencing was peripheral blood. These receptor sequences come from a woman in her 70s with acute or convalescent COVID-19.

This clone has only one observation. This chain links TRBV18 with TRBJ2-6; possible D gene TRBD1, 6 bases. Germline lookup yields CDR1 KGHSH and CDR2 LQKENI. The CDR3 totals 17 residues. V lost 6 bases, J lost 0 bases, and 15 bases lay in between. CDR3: CASSDSPSFSGANVLTF. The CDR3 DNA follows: TGTGCCAGCTCGGACAGCCCCTCCTTCTCTGGGGCCAACGTCCTGACTTTC.

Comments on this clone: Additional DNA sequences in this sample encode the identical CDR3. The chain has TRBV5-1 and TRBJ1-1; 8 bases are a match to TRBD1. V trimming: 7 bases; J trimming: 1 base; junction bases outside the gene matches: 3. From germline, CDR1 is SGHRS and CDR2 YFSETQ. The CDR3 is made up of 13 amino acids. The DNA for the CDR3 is TGCGCCAGCCGGGGACAGGAGAACACTGAAGCTTTCTTT. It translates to CASRGQENTEAFF.

The CDR3 coding sequence is TGTGCCAGCAGCGACGCTCCCGGGACAGGGAAGAATGGGGCCAACGTCCTGACTTTC. Amino acids: CASSDAPGTGKNGANVLTF. The genes are TRBV9 and TRBJ2-6; TRBD1 aligns across 9 bases. CDR1 and CDR2 from the germline V gene are SGDLS and YYNGEE. This CDR3 is built from 19 residues. V lost 3 bases to trimming and J lost 3 bases; unmatched junction nucleotides: 13. Looking up the rest from reference TRBV9 and TRBJ2-6 gives the full variable domain: DSGVTQTPKHLITATGQRVTLRCSPRSGDLSVYWYQQSLDQGLQFLIQYYNGEERAKGNILERFSAQQFPDLHSELNLSSLELGDSALYFCASSDAPGTGKNGANVLTFGAGSRLTVL.

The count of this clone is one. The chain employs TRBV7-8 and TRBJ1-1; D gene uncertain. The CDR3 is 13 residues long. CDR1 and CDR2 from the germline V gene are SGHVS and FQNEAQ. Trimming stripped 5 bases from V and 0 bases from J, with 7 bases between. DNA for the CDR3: TGTGCCAGCAGCCTCTTAATGAACACTGAAGCTTTCTTT. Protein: CASSLLMNTEAFF.

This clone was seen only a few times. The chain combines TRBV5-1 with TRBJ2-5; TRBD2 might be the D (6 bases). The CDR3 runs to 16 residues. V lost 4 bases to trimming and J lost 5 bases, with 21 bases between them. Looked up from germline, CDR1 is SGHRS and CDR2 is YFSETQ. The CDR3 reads CASSLTGLPGRETQYF. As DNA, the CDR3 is TGCGCCAGCAGCCTAACGGGACTCCCCGGAAGGGAGACCCAGTACTTC.

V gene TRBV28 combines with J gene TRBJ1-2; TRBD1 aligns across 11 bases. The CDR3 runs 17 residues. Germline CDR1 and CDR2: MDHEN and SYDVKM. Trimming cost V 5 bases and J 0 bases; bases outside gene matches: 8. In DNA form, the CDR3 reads TGTGCCAGCAGTGAAACGGGACAGGGGGGAGCTAACTATGGCTACACCTTC. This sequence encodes CASSETGQGGANYGYTF.

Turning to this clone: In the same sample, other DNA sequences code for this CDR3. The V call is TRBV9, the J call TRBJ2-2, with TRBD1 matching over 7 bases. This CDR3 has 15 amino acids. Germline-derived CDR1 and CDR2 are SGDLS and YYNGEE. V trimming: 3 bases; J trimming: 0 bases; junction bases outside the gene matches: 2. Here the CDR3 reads CASSEGGANTGELFF. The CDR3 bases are TGTGCCAGCAGCGAAGGGGGCGCGAACACCGGGGAGCTGTTTTTT.

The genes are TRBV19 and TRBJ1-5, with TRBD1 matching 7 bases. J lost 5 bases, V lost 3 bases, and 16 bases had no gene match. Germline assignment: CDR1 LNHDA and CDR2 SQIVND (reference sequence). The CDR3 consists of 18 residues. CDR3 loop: CASSMGTSTGIADQPQHF. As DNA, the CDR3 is TGTGCCAGTAGTATGGGAACATCGACAGGGATAGCGGATCAGCCCCAGCATTTT. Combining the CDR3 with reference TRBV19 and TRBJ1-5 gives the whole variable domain DGGITQSPKYLFRKEGQNVTLSCEQNLNHDAMYWYRQDPGQGLRLIYYSQIVNDFQKGDIAEGYSVSREKKESFPLTVTSAQKNPTAFYLCASSMGTSTGIADQPQHFGDGTRLSIL.

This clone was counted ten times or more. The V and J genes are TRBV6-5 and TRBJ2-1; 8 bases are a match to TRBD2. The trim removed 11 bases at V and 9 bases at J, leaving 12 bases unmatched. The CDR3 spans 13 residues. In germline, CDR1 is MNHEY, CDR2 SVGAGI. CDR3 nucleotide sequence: TGTGCCTCAAAGGAGGGACTAGGAAGTGAGCAGTTCTTC. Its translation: CASKEGLGSEQFF.

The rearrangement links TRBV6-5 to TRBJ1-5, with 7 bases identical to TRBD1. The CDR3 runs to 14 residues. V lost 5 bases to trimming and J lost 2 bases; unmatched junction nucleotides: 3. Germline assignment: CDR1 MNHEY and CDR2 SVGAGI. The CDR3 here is CASSQTGRNQPQHF. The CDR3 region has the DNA TGTGCCAGCAGTCAGACAGGGCGCAATCAGCCCCAGCATTTT.

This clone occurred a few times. The chain's CDR3 is CSASGGRAGYEQYF. CDR3 DNA: TGCAGTGCTAGTGGCGGGAGGGCCGGATACGAGCAGTACTTC. The rearrangement links TRBV20-1 to TRBJ2-7; 9 positions agree with TRBD2. Germline lookup yields CDR1 DFQATT and CDR2 SNEGSKA (reference sequence). This CDR3 has 14 amino acids. The junction had 7 bases not matched to a gene; V was cut back by 3 bases and J by 4 bases.

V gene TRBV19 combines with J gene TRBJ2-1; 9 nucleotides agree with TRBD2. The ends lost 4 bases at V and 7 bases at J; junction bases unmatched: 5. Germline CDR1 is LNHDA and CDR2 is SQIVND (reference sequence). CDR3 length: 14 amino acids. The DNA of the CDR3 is TGTGCCAGTAGTAGCGGGGGGGTAAGTAATGAGCAGTTCTTC. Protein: CASSSGGVSNEQFF.

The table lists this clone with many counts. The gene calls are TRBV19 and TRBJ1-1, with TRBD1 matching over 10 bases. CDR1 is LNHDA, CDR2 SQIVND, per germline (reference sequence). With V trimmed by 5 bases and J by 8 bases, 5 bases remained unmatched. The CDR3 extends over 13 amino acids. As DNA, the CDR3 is TGTGCCAGTAGTTTCCTGGGACAGGGGGAAGCTTTCTTT. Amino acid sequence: CASSFLGQGEAFF.

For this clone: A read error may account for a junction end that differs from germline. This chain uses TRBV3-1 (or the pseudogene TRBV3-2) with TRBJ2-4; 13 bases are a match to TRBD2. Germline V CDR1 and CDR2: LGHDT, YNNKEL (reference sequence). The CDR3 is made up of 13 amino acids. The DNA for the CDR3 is TGTGCCAGCAGCCCTGGGACTAGCGGGATTTGTTTCTTC. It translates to CASSPGTSGICFF.

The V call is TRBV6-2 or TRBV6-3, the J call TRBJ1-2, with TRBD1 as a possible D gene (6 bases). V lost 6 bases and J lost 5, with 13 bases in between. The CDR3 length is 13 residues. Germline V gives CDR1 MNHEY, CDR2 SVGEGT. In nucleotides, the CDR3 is TGTGCCAGCAGCCCCTCAGGGGATTATGGCTACACCTTC. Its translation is CASSPSGDYGYTF.

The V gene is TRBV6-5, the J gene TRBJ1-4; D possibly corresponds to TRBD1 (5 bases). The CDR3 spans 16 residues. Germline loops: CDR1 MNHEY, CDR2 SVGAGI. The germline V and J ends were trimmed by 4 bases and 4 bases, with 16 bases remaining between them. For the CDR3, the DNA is TGTGCCAGCAGTTTGGGGGGGGGACGGCTTAATGAAAAACTGTTTTTT. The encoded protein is CASSLGGGRLNEKLFF.

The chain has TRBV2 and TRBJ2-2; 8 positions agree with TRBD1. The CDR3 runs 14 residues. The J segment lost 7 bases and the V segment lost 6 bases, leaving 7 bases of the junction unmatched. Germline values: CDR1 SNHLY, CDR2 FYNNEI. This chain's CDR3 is CASSRQGTNGELFF. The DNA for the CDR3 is TGTGCCAGCAGCAGACAGGGGACAAACGGGGAGCTGTTTTTT.

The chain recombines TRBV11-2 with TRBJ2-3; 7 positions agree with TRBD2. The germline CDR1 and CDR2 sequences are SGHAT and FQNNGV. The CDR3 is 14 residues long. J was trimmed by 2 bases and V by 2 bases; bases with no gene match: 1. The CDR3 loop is CASSLWDYTDTQYF. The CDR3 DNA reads TGTGCCAGCAGCTTATGGGACTACACAGATACGCAGTATTTT.

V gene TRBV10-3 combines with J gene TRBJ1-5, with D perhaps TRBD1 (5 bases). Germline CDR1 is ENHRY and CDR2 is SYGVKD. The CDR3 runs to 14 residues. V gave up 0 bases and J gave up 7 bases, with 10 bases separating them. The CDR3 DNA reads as TGTGCCATCAGTGAGTCCGCAGGGCAACAGCCCCAGCATTTT. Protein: CAISESAGQQPQHF.

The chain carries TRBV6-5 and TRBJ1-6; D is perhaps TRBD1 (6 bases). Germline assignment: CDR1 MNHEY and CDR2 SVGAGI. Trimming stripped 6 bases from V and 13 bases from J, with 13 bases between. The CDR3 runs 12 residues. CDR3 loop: CASSAPGDPLHF. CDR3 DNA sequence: TGTGCCAGCAGCGCCCCAGGGGACCCCCTCCACTTT.

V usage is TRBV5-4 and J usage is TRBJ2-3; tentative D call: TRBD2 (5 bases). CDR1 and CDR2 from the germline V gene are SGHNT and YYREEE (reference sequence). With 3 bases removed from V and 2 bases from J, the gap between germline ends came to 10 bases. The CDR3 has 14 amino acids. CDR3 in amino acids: CASSSPRDTDTQYF. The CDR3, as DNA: TGTGCCAGCAGCTCGCCGAGGGACACAGATACGCAGTATTTT. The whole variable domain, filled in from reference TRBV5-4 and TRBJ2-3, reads ETGVTQSPTHLIKTRGQQVTLRCSSQSGHNTVSWYQQALGQGPQFIFQYYREEENGRGNFPPRFSGLQFPNYSSELNVNALELDDSALYLCASSSPRDTDTQYFGPGTRLTVL.

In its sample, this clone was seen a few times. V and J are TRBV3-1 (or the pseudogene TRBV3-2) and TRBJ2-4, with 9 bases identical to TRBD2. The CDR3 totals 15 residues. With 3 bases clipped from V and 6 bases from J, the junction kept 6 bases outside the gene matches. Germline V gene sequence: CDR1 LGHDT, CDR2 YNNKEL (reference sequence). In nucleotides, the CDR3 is TGTGCCAGCAGCCATGGGGGCGGGGGGGGAAACATTCAGTACTTC. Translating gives CASSHGGGGGNIQYF.

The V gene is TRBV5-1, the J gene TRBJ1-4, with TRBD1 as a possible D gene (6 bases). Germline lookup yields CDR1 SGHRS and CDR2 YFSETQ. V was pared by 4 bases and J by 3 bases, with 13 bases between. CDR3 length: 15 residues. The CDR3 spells CASSTRGRANEKLFF. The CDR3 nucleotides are TGCGCCAGCAGCACCAGGGGCAGGGCTAATGAAAAACTGTTTTTT.

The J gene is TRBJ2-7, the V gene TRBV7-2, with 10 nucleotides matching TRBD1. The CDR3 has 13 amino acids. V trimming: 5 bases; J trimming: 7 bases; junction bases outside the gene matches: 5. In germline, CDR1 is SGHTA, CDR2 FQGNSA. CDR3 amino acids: CASSGTGAGEQYF. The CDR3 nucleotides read TGTGCCAGCAGCGGGACAGGGGCAGGTGAGCAGTACTTC. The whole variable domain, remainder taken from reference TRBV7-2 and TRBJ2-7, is GAGVSQSPSNKVTEKGKDVELRCDPISGHTALYWYRQSLGQGLEFLIYFQGNSAPDKSGLPSDRFSAERTGGSVSTLTIQRTQQEDSAVYLCASSGTGAGEQYFGPGTRLTVT.

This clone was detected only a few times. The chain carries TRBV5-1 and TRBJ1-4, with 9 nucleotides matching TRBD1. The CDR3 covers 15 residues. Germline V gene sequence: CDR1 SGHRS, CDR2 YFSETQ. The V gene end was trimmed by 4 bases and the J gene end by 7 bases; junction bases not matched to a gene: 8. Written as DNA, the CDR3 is TGCGCCAGCAGCCCGCGGACAGGGGCGAGTGAAAAACTGTTTTTT. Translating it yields CASSPRTGASEKLFF.

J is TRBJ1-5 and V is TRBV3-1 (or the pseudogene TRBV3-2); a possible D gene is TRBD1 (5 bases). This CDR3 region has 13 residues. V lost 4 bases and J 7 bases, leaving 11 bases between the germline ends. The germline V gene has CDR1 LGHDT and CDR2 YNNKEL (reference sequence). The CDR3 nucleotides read TGTGCCAGCAGCCCCTGGTGGGGCCAGCCCCAGCATTTT. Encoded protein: CASSPWWGQPQHF.